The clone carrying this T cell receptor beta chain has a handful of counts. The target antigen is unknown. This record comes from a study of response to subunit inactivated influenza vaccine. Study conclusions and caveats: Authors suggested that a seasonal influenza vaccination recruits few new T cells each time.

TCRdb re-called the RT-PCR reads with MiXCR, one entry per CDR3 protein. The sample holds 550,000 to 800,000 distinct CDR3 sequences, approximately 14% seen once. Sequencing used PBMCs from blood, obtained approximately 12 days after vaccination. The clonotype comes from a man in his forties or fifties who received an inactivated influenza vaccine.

CDR3: CASSLVTGSRLAGELFF. The DNA for the CDR3 is TGTGCCAGCAGCTTAGTTACGGGCAGCCGACTCGCCGGGGAGCTGTTTTTT. The chain has TRBV7-2 and TRBJ2-2, with D unresolved. Germline assignment: CDR1 SGHTA and CDR2 FQGNSA. The CDR3 runs to 17 residues. Deletions cut 1 base from V and 6 bases from J, with 18 bases between.